This TCR beta chain comes out of a study of blood T cell repertoires in COVID-19. Across the study: Sites in the United States, Italy and Spain provided acute and convalescent COVID-19 samples.

V trimming: 7 bases; J trimming: 9 bases; junction bases outside the gene matches: 9. The CDR3 is 14 residues long. Germline CDR1 SQVTM, CDR2 ANQGSEA. TCRdb keeps only in-frame clones here, not all; method: immunoSEQ multiplex PCR. Of a few hundred thousand clones detected, about 80% appear once; the ten largest clones hold roughly 1.3%. Participant ages covered roughly 18 to 89 years across 24 US areas. Assignments of participants to cohorts depended upon their own reported clinical history. This clone appeared once. The TCR comes from a woman aged 40-49 years with acute COVID-19. The sequenced sample was PBMCs or T cells enriched from blood (not recorded which). This chain joins TRBV29-1 and TRBJ2-1, with TRBD2 matching over 13 bases. For the CDR3, the DNA is TGCAGCGGAAAACTAGCGGGAGGGCCGGGTGAGCAGTTCTTC. Its translation is CSGKLAGGPGEQFF.